This paragraph reports one T cell receptor (beta chain). This clone was counted a few times. Its binding antigen is unknown. No much larger clonotype is one base removed from it; base qualities were not supplied. Other DNA sequences from this sample encode an identical CDR3 as well. The data were taken from a study of OX40 agonist ivuxolimab in advanced cancers. Looking at the study overall: The costimulatory receptor OX40 (CD134) was targeted by ivuxolimab, a fully human IgG2 agonistic monoclonal antibody. Intravenous ivuxolimab was administered to patients every 2 weeks at six dose levels: 0.01, 0.1, 0.3, 1.5, 3 and 10 mg/kg. Of the roughly 54 patients in dose escalation, 19 had hepatocellular carcinoma, some 15 had melanoma, 9 had renal cell carcinoma and 9 had head and neck cancer. In the dose-escalation cohort, 82.7% of patients were male, and the mean age was approximately 60 years, with a range of roughly 23 to 85. Prior anti-PD-1, anti-PD-L1 or anti-CTLA-4 therapy was permitted, and 40% of dose-escalation patients had received checkpoint inhibitors. Partial responses occurred in three dose-escalation patients, of whom one had hepatocellular carcinoma and two had cutaneous melanoma. The purpose of peripheral TCRbeta sequencing was to test whether ivuxolimab changed TCR sequence diversity and led to clonal T-cell expansion. The monotherapy dose-escalation portion (N ≈ 55 patients) of the phase I ivuxolimab trial is reported in the paper. On the study overall, not on this receptor specifically: Low levels of normalized T-cell clonal expansion were also seen in some patients who did not respond. In the 0.1-3.0 mg/kg groups, partial responders were among the patients with the lowest normalized peripheral clonal expansion, particularly in CD8+ T cells. After ivuxolimab, expanded clones were on average more numerous among CD8+ T cells than among CD4+ T cells. Antigen specificity was not determined for the clonally expanded peripheral T cells. At doses from 0.1 to 3.0 mg/kg, clonal expansion was seen in both CD4+ and CD8+ blood T cells between baseline and week 6.

Patients with a history of autoimmune disease or receiving systemic immunosuppression were excluded from the trial. Peripheral blood for TCR sequencing was collected from all dose cohorts at baseline, on cycle 4 day 1, and on cycle 7 day 1. The samples were taken from a phase I, first-in-human, multicenter, open-label dose-escalation trial of ivuxolimab. The trial enrolled adults with locally advanced or metastatic head and neck squamous cell, hepatocellular, melanoma or renal cell carcinoma. Before TCR sequencing, CD4+ and CD8+ T cells were separately sorted from peripheral blood. The V and J ends are trimmed by 2 bases and 0 bases, leaving 4 bases between them. The CDR3 numbers 13 residues from cysteine through phenylalanine. CDR3 DNA only is kept here, 39 bases in frame from base 1. From a lookup of the germline V gene, CDR1 and CDR2 are SGHTA and FQGTGA. For sequencing of the TCRbeta CDR3 region, genomic DNA was extracted from the sorted cells. The immunoSEQ Assay was used for sequencing of TCRbeta CDR3 regions. TCRdb provides this immuneACCESS table in a form limited to in-frame rearrangements. Some clones are lacking; in checked studies, under half of them reflect an unresolved V gene, and why the rest are absent is not known. In this sample the table shows tens of thousands of clones, roughly 90% of which occur a single time. Of the sample, 0.7% to 1% is held by the ten largest clones.

This specimen was CD4+ or CD8+ T cells sorted from blood, taken in a trial of the OX40 agonist ivuxolimab. This clonotype was sampled from an adult with an advanced solid tumor such as melanoma, head and neck, liver or kidney cancer. This chain is built from TRBV7-3 and TRBJ1-1; a confident D gene designation cannot be given. The CDR3 protein is CASSLGMNTEAFF. The nucleotide sequence reads as follows: TGTGCCAGCAGCTTAGGTATGAACACTGAAGCTTTCTTT.